The 15 T cell receptor beta chains given below trace back to one sample, sequenced in a study of blood T cell repertoires in COVID-19. The repertoire was sequenced with immunoSEQ multiplex PCR; TCRdb's copy has only in-frame clones and lacks some. The profile covers fewer than 45,000 clones, with 90% appearing a single time and around 35% taken by the ten largest. Material for sequencing was peripheral blood. Receptors originate from a man between 60 and 70 years old with active or convalescent COVID-19.

The J gene is TRBJ2-1, the V gene TRBV10-3; D is perhaps TRBD2 (5 bases). Germline V CDR1 and CDR2: ENHRY, SYGVKD. V lost 2 bases and J lost 1, with 6 bases in between. CDR3 length equals 14 residues. The chain's CDR3 is CAISEGLSYNEQFF. CDR3 in DNA: TGTGCCATCAGTGAGGGACTTTCCTACAATGAGCAGTTCTTC.

The chain carries TRBV27 and TRBJ2-7; 11 positions match TRBD2. J was trimmed by 9 bases and V by 1 base; bases with no gene match: 5. This CDR3 has 14 residues. Germline CDR1 and CDR2: MNHEY and SMNVEV (reference sequence). CDR3 sequence (DNA): TGTGCCAGCAGTTTATTAGCGGGAGGGCCAGCGCAGTACTTC. This translates into CASSLLAGGPAQYF.

This clone was seen only a few times. This sequence joins TRBV9 and TRBJ2-2; 12 nucleotides line up with TRBD2. V shed 4 bases, J shed 5 bases, and the junction held 6 bases outside the gene matches. This CDR3 region has 16 residues. Per the germline V gene, CDR1 is SGDLS and CDR2 is YYNGEE. CDR3 bases: TGTGCCAGCAGCCTCGGACTAGCGGGAAGGACCGGGGAGCTGTTTTTT. Protein product: CASSLGLAGRTGELFF.

This chain uses TRBV12-5 with TRBJ1-5, with a tentative D call TRBD1 (6 bases). V shed 5 bases and J shed 1 base, with 15 bases lying between them. Germline CDR1 is LGHNT and CDR2 is FRNRAP. The CDR3 has 16 amino acids. This CDR3 is CASGPVQGLSNQPQHF. In nucleotides, the CDR3 is TGTGCTAGTGGTCCTGTACAGGGTTTAAGCAATCAGCCCCAGCATTTT.

This clone was recorded once. The V gene is TRBV28, the J gene TRBJ2-5; 11 bases are shared with TRBD2. The junction had 13 bases not matched to a gene; V was cut back by 5 bases and J by 5 bases. Per the germline V gene, CDR1 is MDHEN and CDR2 is SYDVKM. The CDR3 contains 17 residues. CDR3 sequence (DNA): TGTGCCAGCAGTCCACCCGAGGTAGCGGGAGGGCTGGAGACCCAGTACTTC. It specifies CASSPPEVAGGLETQYF.

This clone has only a few counts. This chain connects TRBV7-9 to TRBJ1-2; tentative D call: TRBD1 (6 bases). The length of the CDR3 is 15 residues. Per germline, CDR1 SEHNR and CDR2 FQNEAQ (reference sequence). The V and J ends lost 5 bases and 4 bases respectively, with 17 bases between them. The DNA of the CDR3 is TGTGCCAGCAGCCCTTCAGGGGTGAAAAGCTATGGCTACACCTTC. It is translated as CASSPSGVKSYGYTF. Filled out from reference TRBV7-9 and TRBJ1-2, the complete variable domain reads DTGVSQNPRHKITKRGQNVTFRCDPISEHNRLYWYRQTLGQGPEFLTYFQNEAQLEKSRLLSDRFSAERPKGSFSTLEIQRTEQGDSAMYLCASSPSGVKSYGYTFGSGTRLTVV.

This rearrangement joins TRBV14 to TRBJ1-3; 8 nucleotides match TRBD1. The V segment lost 2 bases and the J segment 2 bases; nucleotides outside the gene matches: 11. Per germline, CDR1 SGHDN and CDR2 FVKESK. CDR3 length: 18 amino acids. CDR3 sequence: CASSQRTGWTFAGNTIYF. CDR3 sequence (DNA): TGTGCCAGCAGCCAACGGACAGGGTGGACTTTTGCTGGAAACACCATATATTTT.

The rearrangement joins TRBV28 to TRBJ1-4; D is possibly TRBD1 (6 bases). Looked up from germline, CDR1 is MDHEN and CDR2 is SYDVKM. Trimming removed 7 bases from V and 4 bases from J, with 22 bases in between. The CDR3 sequence is 17 residues long. DNA for the CDR3: TGTGCCAGCAAAAGGTTACAGGGTTTGCGCCTTAATGAAAAACTGTTTTTT. This sequence encodes CASKRLQGLRLNEKLFF.

The gene calls are TRBV28 and TRBJ1-2, with TRBD1 identical over 10 bases. The CDR3 runs to 16 residues. The J segment lost 3 bases and the V segment lost 8 bases, leaving 12 bases of the junction unmatched. Looked up from germline, CDR1 is MDHEN and CDR2 is SYDVKM. CDR3 in DNA: TGTGCCAGCGGATTCACCCGGGACAGGGGTGACTATGGCTACACCTTC. Translation: CASGFTRDRGDYGYTF.

V usage is TRBV12-3 or TRBV12-4 and J usage is TRBJ2-3; 7 nucleotides align to TRBD2. The CDR3 length is 13 residues. With V trimmed by 6 bases and J by 3 bases, 3 bases remained unmatched. CDR3 sequence (DNA): TGTGCCAGCAGATATAGCGGGACAGATACGCAGTATTTT. This sequence encodes CASRYSGTDTQYF.

This clone was counted a few times. V gene TRBV19 combines with J gene TRBJ1-3; TRBD1 agrees at 8 bases. The junction had 10 bases not matched to a gene; V was cut back by 9 bases and J by 9 bases. This CDR3 has 13 amino acids. Per the germline V gene, CDR1 is LNHDA and CDR2 is SQIVND (reference sequence). The CDR3 here is CASRGDRMGTIYF. DNA of the CDR3: TGTGCCAGCCGAGGGGACAGGATGGGCACCATATATTTT. Using reference TRBV19 and TRBJ1-3 for the parts outside the CDR3, the full variable domain is DGGITQSPKYLFRKEGQNVTLSCEQNLNHDAMYWYRQDPGQGLRLIYYSQIVNDFQKGDIAEGYSVSREKKESFPLTVTSAQKNPTAFYLCASRGDRMGTIYFGEGSWLTVV.

The V and J genes are TRBV3-1 (or the pseudogene TRBV3-2) and TRBJ1-4; weak D call: TRBD1 (6 bases). Germline values: CDR1 LGHDT, CDR2 YNNKEL (reference sequence). This CDR3 has 16 amino acids. The V end lost 6 bases, the J end lost 0 bases, and 14 bases lay between the germline ends. The CDR3 reads CASSLGTPATNEKLFF. The CDR3 nucleotides are TGTGCCAGCAGTCTCGGGACACCCGCAACTAATGAAAAACTGTTTTTT.

This chain joins TRBV29-1 and TRBJ1-1, with 12 positions matching TRBD1. CDR1 and CDR2 from the germline V gene are SQVTM and ANQGSEA. The CDR3 totals 16 residues. V lost 6 bases and J lost 3; bases outside the gene matches: 11. CDR3 residues: CSVLRDRGPEYTEAFF. Here the CDR3 DNA reads TGCAGCGTCCTCCGGGACAGGGGGCCGGAGTACACTGAAGCTTTCTTT. Based on the CDR3 plus reference TRBV29-1 and TRBJ1-1, the full variable domain is SAVISQKPSRDICQRGTSLTIQCQVDSQVTMMFWYRQQPGQSLTLIATANQGSEATYESGFVIDKFPISRPNLTFSTLTVSNMSPEDSSIYLCSVLRDRGPEYTEAFFGQGTRLTVV.

V usage is TRBV15 and J usage is TRBJ2-2; TRBD1 matches at 9 bases. Looked up from germline, CDR1 is LNHNV and CDR2 is YYDKDF (reference sequence). Unmatched junction bases numbered 6, after V lost 2 bases and J lost 5 bases. The CDR3 sequence is 16 residues long. DNA of the CDR3: TGTGCCACCAGCAGACAGACAGGGGGAGGTACCGGGGAGCTGTTTTTT. Protein: CATSRQTGGGTGELFF.

Concerning this clone itself: The junction differs from germline at one of its ends, possibly a read error. The chain carries TRBV9 and TRBJ2-5; D possibly corresponds to TRBD2 (6 bases). The CDR3 runs 13 residues. Germline V CDR1 and CDR2: SGDLS, YYNGEE. CDR3 DNA sequence: TGTGCCAGCAGCGTAGTTAGCGGAAGCCCCCATTACTTC. Translated: CASSVVSGSPHYF.